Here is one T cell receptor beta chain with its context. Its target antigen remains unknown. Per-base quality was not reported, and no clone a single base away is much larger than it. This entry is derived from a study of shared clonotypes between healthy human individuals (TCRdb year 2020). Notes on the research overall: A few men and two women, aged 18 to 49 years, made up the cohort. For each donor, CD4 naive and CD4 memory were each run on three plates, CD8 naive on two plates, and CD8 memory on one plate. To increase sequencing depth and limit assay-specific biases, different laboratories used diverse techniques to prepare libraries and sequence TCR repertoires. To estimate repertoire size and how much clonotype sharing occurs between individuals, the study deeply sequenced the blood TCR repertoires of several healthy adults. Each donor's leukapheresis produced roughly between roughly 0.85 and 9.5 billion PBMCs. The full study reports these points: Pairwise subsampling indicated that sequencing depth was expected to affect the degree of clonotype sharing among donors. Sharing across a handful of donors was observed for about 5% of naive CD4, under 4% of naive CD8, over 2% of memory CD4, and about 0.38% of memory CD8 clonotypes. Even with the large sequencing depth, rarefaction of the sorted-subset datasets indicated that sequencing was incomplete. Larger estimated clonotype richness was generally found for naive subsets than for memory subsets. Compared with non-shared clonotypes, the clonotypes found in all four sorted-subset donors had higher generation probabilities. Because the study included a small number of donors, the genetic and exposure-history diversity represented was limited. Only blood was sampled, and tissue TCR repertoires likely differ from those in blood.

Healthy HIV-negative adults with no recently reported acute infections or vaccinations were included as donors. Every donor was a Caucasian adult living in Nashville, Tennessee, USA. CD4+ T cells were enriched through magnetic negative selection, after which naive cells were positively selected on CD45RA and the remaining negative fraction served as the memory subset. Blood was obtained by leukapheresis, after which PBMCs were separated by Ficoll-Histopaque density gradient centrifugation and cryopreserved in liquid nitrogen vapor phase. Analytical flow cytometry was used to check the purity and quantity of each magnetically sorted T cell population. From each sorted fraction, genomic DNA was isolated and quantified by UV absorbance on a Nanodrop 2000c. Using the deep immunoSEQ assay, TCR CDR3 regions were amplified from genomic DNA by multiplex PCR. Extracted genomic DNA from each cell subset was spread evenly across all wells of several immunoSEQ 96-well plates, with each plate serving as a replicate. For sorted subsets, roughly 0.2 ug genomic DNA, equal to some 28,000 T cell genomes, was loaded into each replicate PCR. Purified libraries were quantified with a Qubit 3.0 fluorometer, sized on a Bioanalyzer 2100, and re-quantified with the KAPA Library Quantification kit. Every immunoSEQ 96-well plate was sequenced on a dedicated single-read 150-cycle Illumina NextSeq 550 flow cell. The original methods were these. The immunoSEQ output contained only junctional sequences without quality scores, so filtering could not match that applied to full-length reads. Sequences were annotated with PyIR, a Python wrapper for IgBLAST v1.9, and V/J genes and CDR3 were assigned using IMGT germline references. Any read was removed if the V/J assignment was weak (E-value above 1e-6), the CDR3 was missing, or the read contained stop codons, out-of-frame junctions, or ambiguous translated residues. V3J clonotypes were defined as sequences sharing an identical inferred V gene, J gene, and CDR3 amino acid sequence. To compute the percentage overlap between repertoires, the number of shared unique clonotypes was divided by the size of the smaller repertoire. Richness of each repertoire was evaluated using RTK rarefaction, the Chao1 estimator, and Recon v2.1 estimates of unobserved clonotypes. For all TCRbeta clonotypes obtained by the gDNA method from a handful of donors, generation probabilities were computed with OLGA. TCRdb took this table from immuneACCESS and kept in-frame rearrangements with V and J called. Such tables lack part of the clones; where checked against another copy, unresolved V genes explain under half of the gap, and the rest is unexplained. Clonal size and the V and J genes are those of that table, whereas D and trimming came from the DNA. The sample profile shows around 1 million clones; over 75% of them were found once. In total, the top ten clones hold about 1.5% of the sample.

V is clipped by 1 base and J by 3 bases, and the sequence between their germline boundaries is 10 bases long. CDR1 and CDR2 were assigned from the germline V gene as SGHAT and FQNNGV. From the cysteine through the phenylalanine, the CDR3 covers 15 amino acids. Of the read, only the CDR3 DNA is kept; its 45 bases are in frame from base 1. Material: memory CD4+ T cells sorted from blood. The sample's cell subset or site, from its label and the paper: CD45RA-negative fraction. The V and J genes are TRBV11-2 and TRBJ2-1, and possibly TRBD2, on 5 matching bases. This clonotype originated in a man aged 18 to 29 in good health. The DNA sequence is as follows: TGTGCCAGCAGCTTAGGGCCGGGAATCTACAATGAGCAGTTCTTC. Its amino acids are CASSLGPGIYNEQFF.